The subject of this entry is one T cell receptor beta chain. Its antigen is not known. The sample is drawn from a study of shared clonotypes between healthy human individuals. The authors loaded about 200 ng DNA, 25,000 to 30,000 T cell genomes, into sorted-subset replicate PCRs. Per the study methods: Junction-only sequences without quality scores were provided by ImmunoSEQ, so filtering was different. The repertoire was sequenced with immunoSEQ multiplex PCR; TCRdb's copy has only in-frame clones and lacks some. V and J calls and clone size are copied from that table; D and trimming were computed from the DNA. The sample lists about 1 million clones; approximately 68% were seen once. Findings of the study overall: Memory subsets had estimated richness that was generally smaller than that of naive subsets. Tissue TCR repertoires likely differ from these blood-only repertoires.

Germline loops: CDR1 MNHEY, CDR2 SMNVEV (reference sequence). V was pared by 4 bases and J by 6 bases, with 23 bases of the junction left unmatched. The CDR3 runs to 20 residues. The genes are TRBV27 and TRBJ2-2; 7 bases are a match to TRBD2. The sample taken for sequencing was memory CD4+ T cells sorted from blood. Regarding subset: CD45RA-negative fraction. The source is a man younger than 35 in good health. Here the CDR3 DNA reads TGTGCCAGCAGTTCCCTCTCCGGGACTAAAGTAGTAGGGCGGCCCGGGGAGCTGTTTTTT. Amino acids: CASSSLSGTKVVGRPGELFF.